This T cell receptor beta chain was sequenced in a study of regulatory T cells in long-lasting Graves disease. Study-wide results and limits: TRBV28, TRBJ1-2 and TRBJ2-5 were favored in persistent disease.

Sample time point: newly diagnosed GD, antithyroid drugs for less than 3 months. Scientists built the TCR library using RNA that was extracted from PBMCs. Combining iRepertoire HTBI primers with Arm-PCR of CDR3 regions, the authors built TCR beta libraries. Using its own MiXCR run on the multiplex PCR reads, TCRdb lists one record per CDR3 protein. The sample has 410,000 or so distinct CDR3 sequences, 14% to 15% seen once. Germline V gives CDR1 WSHSY, CDR2 SAAADI. The CDR3 is made up of 15 amino acids. Trimming removed 2 bases from V and 1 base from J, with 11 bases in between. As for this clonotype: The antigen remains unidentified.

The sample was also reused in another study, on T cells in Graves' hyperthyroidism and ophthalmopathy. According to that study: These patients, aged 18 to 65, had recently diagnosed hyperthyroidism lasting under 2 months. Using the HTBI primer set, a first-round RT-PCR was run on the TCR CDR3.

The material sequenced was peripheral blood mononuclear cells (PBMCs), taken at new diagnosis, from a patient treated with antithyroid drugs. The V gene is TRBV10-2, the J gene TRBJ1-2; D remains unclear. This receptor was identified in a woman in her thirties with Graves disease. The CDR3 loop is CASSEKTRFNYGYTF. The CDR3 DNA follows: TGCGCCAGCAGTGAGAAGACCCGTTTTAACTATGGCTACACCTTC.